Below, 21 T cell receptor beta chains from the same sample are listed, as sequenced in a study of blood T cell repertoires in COVID-19. Repertoires were generated with immunoSEQ multiplex PCR, while TCRdb's copy carries only in-frame clones and drops some. Of fewer than 300,000 clones detected, around 89% appear once; the ten largest clones hold 0.7% to 0.9%. The source material was peripheral blood. These receptors were collected from a man aged 30 to 39 with acute or convalescent COVID-19.

In this sample, this clone turned up once. V gene TRBV7-9 combines with J gene TRBJ1-6; perhaps TRBD1 as D (6 bases). Germline V lookup: CDR1 SEHNR, CDR2 FQNEAQ (reference sequence). Trimming cost V 2 bases and J 7 bases, with 9 bases left between them. The CDR3 has 14 amino acids. CDR3 DNA sequence: TGTGCCAGCAGCTTAACAGGGCGCAATTCACCCCTCCACTTT. Protein sequence: CASSLTGRNSPLHF. The complete variable domain, with remaining parts taken from reference TRBV7-9 and TRBJ1-6, reads DTGVSQNPRHKITKRGQNVTFRCDPISEHNRLYWYRQTLGQGPEFLTYFQNEAQLEKSRLLSDRFSAERPKGSFSTLEIQRTEQGDSAMYLCASSLTGRNSPLHFGNGTRLTVT.

Written as DNA, the CDR3 is TGTGCCAGCAGCTACGACCGAGTGGGCACCTACGAGCAGTACTTC. Residues: CASSYDRVGTYEQYF. V gene TRBV6-5 combines with J gene TRBJ2-7; unclear D gene. The CDR3 totals 15 residues. Trimming left V 6 bases short and J 2 bases short, with 17 bases between. The germline gives CDR1 MNHEY, CDR2 SVGAGI.

This chain joins TRBV29-1 and TRBJ2-7, with TRBD1 matching 9 bases. Trimming removed 5 bases from V and 6 bases from J; junction bases left unmatched: 5. The CDR3 is made up of 12 amino acids. CDR1 and CDR2 from the germline V gene are SQVTM and ANQGSEA. In nucleotides, the CDR3 is TGCAGCGTTACCGGGACAGGGTTCGAGCAGTACTTC. Translation gives CSVTGTGFEQYF.

The chain joins TRBV6-5 to TRBJ1-2; 9 bases are a match to TRBD1. Looked up from germline, CDR1 is MNHEY and CDR2 is SVGAGI. The length of the CDR3 is 15 residues. V gave up 5 bases and J gave up 8 bases; unmatched junction bases: 12. In nucleotides, the CDR3 is TGTGCCAGCAGTAGGGGACAGGGAGTTGGCGGAGGCTACACCTTC. Its translation: CASSRGQGVGGGYTF.

This clone was seen a few times. This chain links TRBV5-1 with TRBJ1-1, with 7 bases lining up with TRBD1. The CDR3 totals 15 residues. J gave up 4 bases and V 4 bases, and 10 bases lay outside the gene matches. Germline values: CDR1 SGHRS, CDR2 YFSETQ. CDR3: CASSPARGYSTEAFF. In DNA form, the CDR3 reads TGCGCCAGCAGCCCCGCCAGGGGGTATAGCACTGAAGCTTTCTTT.

The V gene is TRBV9, the J gene TRBJ1-4; D is undetermined. The germline V gene has CDR1 SGDLS and CDR2 YYNGEE. Trimming stripped 3 bases from V and 0 bases from J, with 6 bases between. This CDR3 comprises 14 residues. CDR3 sequence (DNA): TGTGCCAGCAGCGAGGGAGCAACTAATGAAAAACTGTTTTTT. Its translation is CASSEGATNEKLFF.

CDR3 loop: CASRPIPGQGGLGKLFF. As DNA, the CDR3 is TGTGCCAGCAGACCCATCCCGGGACAGGGTGGTTTAGGAAAACTGTTTTTT. The chain joins TRBV28 to TRBJ1-4, with TRBD1 matching over 9 bases. Germline lookup yields CDR1 MDHEN and CDR2 SYDVKM. V was clipped by 6 bases and J by 10 bases; unmatched bases: 18. The CDR3 length is 17 residues.

V is TRBV27 and J is TRBJ2-3; a weak D match, TRBD2 (6 bases). V dropped 3 bases and J dropped 10 bases, with 11 bases sitting between them. Germline-derived CDR1 and CDR2 are MNHEY and SMNVEV (reference sequence). This CDR3 has 12 amino acids. The CDR3 coding sequence is TGTGCCAGCAGTTTGGGAGGCGGGGCGCAGTATTTT. It encodes CASSLGGGAQYF.

The chain links TRBV6-5 to TRBJ1-1; weak D call: TRBD1 (5 bases). V was pared by 2 bases and J by 6 bases, with 16 bases between. The CDR3 consists of 15 residues. Germline V gene sequence: CDR1 MNHEY, CDR2 SVGAGI. CDR3 DNA: TGTGCCAGCAGTTACAGGAGGGGACTATCCTCTGAAGCTTTCTTT. Protein product: CASSYRRGLSSEAFF.

The CDR3 bases are TGTGCCAGCAGCTTAGGAGACAGGGAAGCCGATGAGCAGTTCTTC. Amino acid sequence: CASSLGDREADEQFF. The V and J genes are TRBV11-3 and TRBJ2-1; 7 nucleotides line up with TRBD1. Germline values: CDR1 SGHNT, CDR2 YENEEA. V trimming: 1 base; J trimming: 8 bases; junction bases outside the gene matches: 8. This CDR3 spans 15 amino acids.

The chain uses TRBV28 and TRBJ1-1, with D possibly TRBD1 on 5 matching bases. Germline assignment: CDR1 MDHEN and CDR2 SYDVKM. CDR3 length: 16 amino acids. Trimming left V 4 bases short and J 0 bases short, with 15 bases between. The CDR3 DNA sequence: TGTGCCAGCAGTTCCAGCCCTGGGGGGGTGAACACTGAAGCTTTCTTT. It yields the protein CASSSSPGGVNTEAFF.

This clone was detected once. The chain links TRBV28 to TRBJ1-1; D gene uncertain. The CDR3 has 13 residues. V lost 6 bases to trimming and J lost 0 bases, with 8 bases between them. CDR1 and CDR2 (germline): MDHEN, SYDVKM. The CDR3 protein is CASSPQMNTEAFF. In nucleotides, the CDR3 is TGTGCCAGCAGCCCGCAGATGAACACTGAAGCTTTCTTT.

The J gene is TRBJ1-5, the V gene TRBV19, with TRBD1 matching 12 bases. The V gene end was trimmed by 10 bases and the J gene end by 6 bases; junction bases not matched to a gene: 7. The CDR3 contains 14 residues. Germline V gene data show CDR1 as LNHDA and CDR2 as SQIVND (reference sequence). CDR3 DNA sequence: TGTGCCACCCAAGGGACAGGGGGCCGTCAGCCCCAGCATTTT. It is translated as CATQGTGGRQPQHF.

V and J are TRBV28 and TRBJ1-1, with D perhaps matching TRBD1 (6 bases). The V gene lost 3 bases and the J gene lost 10 bases, with 9 bases spanning the gap. Germline CDR1 is MDHEN and CDR2 is SYDVKM. CDR3 length equals 11 residues. In DNA, the CDR3 is TGTGCCAGCAGTTTGGGCAGGGGAGCTTTCTTT. As protein: CASSLGRGAFF.

This chain uses TRBV28 with TRBJ1-2; D not certain. Germline CDR1 and CDR2: MDHEN and SYDVKM. The V gene lost 6 bases and the J gene lost 6 bases, with 17 bases spanning the gap. There are 14 residues in the CDR3. CDR3 nucleotides: TGTGCCAGCAGGACCTCCCTGGGCGCTAATGGCTACACCTTC. Amino acid sequence: CASRTSLGANGYTF.

V is TRBV7-8 and J is TRBJ2-5; 11 bases align to TRBD2. Per the germline V gene, CDR1 is SGHVS and CDR2 is FQNEAQ. The CDR3 totals 17 residues. Trimming at V came to 1 base and at J to 2 bases, leaving 6 bases not matched to a gene. CDR3 residues: CASSLGVVAGGQETQYF. The CDR3 nucleotides read TGTGCCAGCAGCTTAGGGGTCGTAGCGGGGGGGCAAGAGACCCAGTACTTC. The variable domain in full, completed from reference TRBV7-8 and TRBJ2-5, reads GAGVSQSPRYKVAKRGQDVALRCDPISGHVSLFWYQQALGQGPEFLTYFQNEAQLDKSGLPSDRFFAERPEGSVSTLKIQRTQQEDSAVYLCASSLGVVAGGQETQYFGPGTRLLVL.

There are a few counts of this clone. This sequence joins TRBV19 and TRBJ1-2, with 8 bases that match TRBD1. Per germline, CDR1 LNHDA and CDR2 SQIVND (reference sequence). The CDR3 contains 15 residues. The V segment lost 3 bases and the J segment 1 base; nucleotides outside the gene matches: 4. CDR3 loop: CASSMHDRGNYGYTF. The DNA of the CDR3 is TGTGCCAGTAGTATGCACGACAGGGGTAACTATGGCTACACCTTC.

This chain uses TRBV9 with TRBJ2-1, with 7 bases that match TRBD2. This CDR3 has 16 amino acids. Germline CDR1 reads SGDLS; CDR2 reads YYNGEE. Trimming at V came to 0 bases and at J to 8 bases, leaving 11 bases not matched to a gene. DNA of the CDR3: TGTGCCAGCAGCGTAGACGGGGGGAGCGCATTCGATGAGCAGTTCTTC. This gives the protein CASSVDGGSAFDEQFF.

The chain couples TRBV3-1 (or the pseudogene TRBV3-2) to TRBJ2-1, with D perhaps matching TRBD2 (5 bases). The V gene's germline CDR1 is LGHDT and CDR2 YNNKEL (reference sequence). The CDR3 runs to 17 residues. Trimming took off 1 base at V and 2 bases at J, with 15 bases between the two ends. The CDR3, as DNA: TGTGCCAGCAGCCAAGGAGTGAGCGGCCGGCCCTACAATGAGCAGTTCTTC. The encoded protein is CASSQGVSGRPYNEQFF.

The chain combines TRBV30 with TRBJ1-5, with TRBD1 matching 8 bases. The CDR3 is 15 amino acids. Germline CDR1 is GTSNPN and CDR2 is SVGIG (reference sequence). J gave up 4 bases and V 2 bases, and 7 bases lay outside the gene matches. Here the CDR3 reads CAWSKTGALNQPQHF. The CDR3 coding sequence is TGTGCCTGGAGTAAGACAGGGGCCCTGAATCAGCCCCAGCATTTT.

The V gene is TRBV5-1, the J gene TRBJ2-1, with D possibly being TRBD2 (6 bases). This CDR3 comprises 14 residues. Trimming removed 2 bases at V and 7 bases at J, with 13 bases between. Germline CDR1 and CDR2: SGHRS and YFSETQ. CDR3 loop: CASSFGGEVNEQFF. CDR3 sequence (DNA): TGCGCCAGCAGCTTTGGCGGGGAGGTTAATGAGCAGTTCTTC.